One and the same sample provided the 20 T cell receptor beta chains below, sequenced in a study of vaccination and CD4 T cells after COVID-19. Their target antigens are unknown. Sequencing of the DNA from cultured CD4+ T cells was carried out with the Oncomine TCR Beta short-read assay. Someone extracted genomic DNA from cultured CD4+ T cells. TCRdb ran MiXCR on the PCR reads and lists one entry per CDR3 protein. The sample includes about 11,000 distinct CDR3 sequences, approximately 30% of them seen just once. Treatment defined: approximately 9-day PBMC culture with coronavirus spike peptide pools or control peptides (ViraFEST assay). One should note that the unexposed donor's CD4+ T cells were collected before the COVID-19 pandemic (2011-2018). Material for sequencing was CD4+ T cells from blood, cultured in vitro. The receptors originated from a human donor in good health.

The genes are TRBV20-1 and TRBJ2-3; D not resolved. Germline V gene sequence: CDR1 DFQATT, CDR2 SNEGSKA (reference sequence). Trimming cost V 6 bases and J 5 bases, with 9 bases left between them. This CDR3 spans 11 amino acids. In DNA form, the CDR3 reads TGCAGTGCAAAGAGAGTAGATACGCAGTATTTT. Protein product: CSAKRVDTQYF.

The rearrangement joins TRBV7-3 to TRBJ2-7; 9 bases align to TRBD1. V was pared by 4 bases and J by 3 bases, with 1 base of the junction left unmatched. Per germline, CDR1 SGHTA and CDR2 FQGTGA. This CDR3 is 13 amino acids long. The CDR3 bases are TGTGCCAGCAGCTCGACAGGGGGCTACGAGCAGTACTTC. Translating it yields CASSSTGGYEQYF.

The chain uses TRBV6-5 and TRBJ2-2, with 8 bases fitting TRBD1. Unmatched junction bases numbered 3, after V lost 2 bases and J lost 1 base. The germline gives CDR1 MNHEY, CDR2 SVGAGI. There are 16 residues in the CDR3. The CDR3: CASSYATGVNTGELFF. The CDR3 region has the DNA TGTGCCAGCAGTTACGCGACAGGGGTGAACACCGGGGAGCTGTTTTTT.

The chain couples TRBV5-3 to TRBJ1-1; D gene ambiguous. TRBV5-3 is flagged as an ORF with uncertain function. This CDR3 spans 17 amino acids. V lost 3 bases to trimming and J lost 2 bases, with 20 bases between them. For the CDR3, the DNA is TGTGCCAGAAGCTCATTGCTCAGAGCAGAGGAAAACACTGAAGCTTTCTTT. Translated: CARSSLLRAEENTEAFF.

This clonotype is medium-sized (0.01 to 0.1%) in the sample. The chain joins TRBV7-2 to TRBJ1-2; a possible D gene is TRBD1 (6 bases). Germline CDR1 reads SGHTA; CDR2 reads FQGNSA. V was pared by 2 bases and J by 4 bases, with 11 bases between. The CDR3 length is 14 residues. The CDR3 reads CASSLSKQGYGYTF. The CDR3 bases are TGTGCCAGCAGCTTATCGAAACAGGGCTATGGCTACACCTTC.

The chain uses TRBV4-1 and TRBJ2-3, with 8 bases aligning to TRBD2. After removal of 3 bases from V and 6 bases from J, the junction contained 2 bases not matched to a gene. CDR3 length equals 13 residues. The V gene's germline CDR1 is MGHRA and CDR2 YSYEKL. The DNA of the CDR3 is TGCGCCAGCAGCCAGGGCGGGAGGGATACGCAGTATTTT. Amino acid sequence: CASSQGGRDTQYF.

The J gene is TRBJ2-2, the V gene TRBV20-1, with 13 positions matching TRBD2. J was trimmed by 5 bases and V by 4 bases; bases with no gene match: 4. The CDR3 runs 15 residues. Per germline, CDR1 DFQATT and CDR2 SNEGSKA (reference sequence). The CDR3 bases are TGCAGTGCTACTGGACTAGCGGGAGTAACCGGGGAGCTGTTTTTT. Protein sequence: CSATGLAGVTGELFF.

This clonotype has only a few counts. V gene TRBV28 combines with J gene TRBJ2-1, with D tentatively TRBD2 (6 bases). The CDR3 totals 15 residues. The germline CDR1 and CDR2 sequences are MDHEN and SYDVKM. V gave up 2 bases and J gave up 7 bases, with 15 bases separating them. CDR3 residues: CASSLGGFQENEQFF. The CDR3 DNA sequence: TGTGCCAGCAGTTTAGGGGGGTTTCAGGAAAATGAGCAGTTCTTC.

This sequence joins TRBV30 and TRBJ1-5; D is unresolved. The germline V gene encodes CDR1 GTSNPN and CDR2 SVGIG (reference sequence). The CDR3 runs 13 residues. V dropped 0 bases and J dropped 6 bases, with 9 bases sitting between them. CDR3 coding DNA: TGTGCCTGGAGTGTAGGCGTGTCTCAGCCCCAGCATTTT. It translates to CAWSVGVSQPQHF.

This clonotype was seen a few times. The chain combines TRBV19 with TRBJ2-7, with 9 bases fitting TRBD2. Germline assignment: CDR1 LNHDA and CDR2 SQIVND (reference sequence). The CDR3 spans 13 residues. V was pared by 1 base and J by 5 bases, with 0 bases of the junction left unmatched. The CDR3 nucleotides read TGTGCCAGTAGTATAGGACTAGCGGACGAGCAGTACTTC. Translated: CASSIGLADEQYF.

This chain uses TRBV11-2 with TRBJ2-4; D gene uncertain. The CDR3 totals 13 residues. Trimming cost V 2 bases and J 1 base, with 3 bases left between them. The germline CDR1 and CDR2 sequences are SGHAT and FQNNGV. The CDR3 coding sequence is TGTGCCAGCAGCTTAATCGCCAAAAACATTCAGTACTTC. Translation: CASSLIAKNIQYF.

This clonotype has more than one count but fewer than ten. The chain's CDR3 is CASSYSRAVTQYF. CDR3 bases: TGTGCCAGCAGTTACTCGAGGGCGGTGACCCAGTACTTC. This chain joins TRBV6-5 and TRBJ2-5, with D possibly being TRBD2 (5 bases). The CDR3 extends over 13 amino acids. Trimming took off 0 bases at V and 7 bases at J, with 9 bases between the two ends. CDR1 MNHEY and CDR2 SVGAGI come from the germline V gene.

CDR3 region: CASSRTGSQGNEQFF. The CDR3, as DNA: TGCGCCAGCAGCCGAACCGGGTCCCAGGGGAATGAGCAGTTCTTC. The chain combines TRBV4-3 with TRBJ2-1; possibly TRBD1 for D (6 bases). Germline V gene lookup returns CDR1 LGHNA and CDR2 YSLEER. CDR3 length: 15 residues. V was shortened by 4 bases and J by 7 bases, with 17 bases between the two germline ends.

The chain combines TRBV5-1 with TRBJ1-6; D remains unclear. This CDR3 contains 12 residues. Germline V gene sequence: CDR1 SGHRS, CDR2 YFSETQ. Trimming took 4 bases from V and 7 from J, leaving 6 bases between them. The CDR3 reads CASSLENSPLHF. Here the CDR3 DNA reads TGCGCCAGCAGCCTTGAGAATTCACCCCTCCACTTT.

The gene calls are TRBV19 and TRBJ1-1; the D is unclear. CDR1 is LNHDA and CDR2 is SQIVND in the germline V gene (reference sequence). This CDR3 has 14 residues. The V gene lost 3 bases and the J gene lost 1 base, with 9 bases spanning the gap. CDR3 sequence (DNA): TGTGCCAGTAGTATCGCAGGCGCGAACACTGAAGCTTTCTTT. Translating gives CASSIAGANTEAFF. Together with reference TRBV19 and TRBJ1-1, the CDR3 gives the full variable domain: DGGITQSPKYLFRKEGQNVTLSCEQNLNHDAMYWYRQDPGQGLRLIYYSQIVNDFQKGDIAEGYSVSREKKESFPLTVTSAQKNPTAFYLCASSIAGANTEAFFGQGTRLTVV.

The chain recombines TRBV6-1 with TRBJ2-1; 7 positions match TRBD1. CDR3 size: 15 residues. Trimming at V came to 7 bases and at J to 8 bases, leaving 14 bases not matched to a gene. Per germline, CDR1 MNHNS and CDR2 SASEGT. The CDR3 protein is CASIARDRKIDEQFF. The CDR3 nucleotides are TGTGCCAGCATAGCCCGGGACAGAAAGATTGATGAGCAGTTCTTC.

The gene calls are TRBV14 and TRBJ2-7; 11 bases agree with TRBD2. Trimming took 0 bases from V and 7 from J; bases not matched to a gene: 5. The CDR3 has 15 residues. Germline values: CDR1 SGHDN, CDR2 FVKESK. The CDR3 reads CASSQDVAGGEEQYF. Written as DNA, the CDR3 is TGTGCCAGCAGCCAAGACGTAGCGGGAGGGGAAGAGCAGTACTTC.

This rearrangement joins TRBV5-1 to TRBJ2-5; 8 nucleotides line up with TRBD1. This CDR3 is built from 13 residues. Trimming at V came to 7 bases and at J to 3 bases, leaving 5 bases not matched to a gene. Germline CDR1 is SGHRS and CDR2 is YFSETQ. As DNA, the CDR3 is TGCGCCAGCGCCCAGGGGGCCGAAGAGACCCAGTACTTC. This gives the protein CASAQGAEETQYF.

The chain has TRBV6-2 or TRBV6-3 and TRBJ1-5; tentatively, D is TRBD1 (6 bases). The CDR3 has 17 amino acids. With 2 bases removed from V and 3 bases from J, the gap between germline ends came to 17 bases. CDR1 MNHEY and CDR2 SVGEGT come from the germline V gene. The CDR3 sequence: CASSYGRGDLNNQPQHF. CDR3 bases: TGTGCCAGCAGTTACGGGAGGGGGGATTTGAACAATCAGCCCCAGCATTTT.

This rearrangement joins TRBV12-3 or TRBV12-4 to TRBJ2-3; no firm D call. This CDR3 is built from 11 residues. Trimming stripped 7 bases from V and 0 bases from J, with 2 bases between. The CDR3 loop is CASTSTDTQYF. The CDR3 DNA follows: TGTGCCAGCACTAGCACAGATACGCAGTATTTT.